Listed below are T cell receptor beta chains from one sample, sequenced in a study of long-term antiretroviral therapy in people with HIV. Measured with immunoSEQ multiplex PCR; TCRdb has only the in-frame clones, and not every one. Here the sample spans tens of thousands of clones, approximately 80% being singletons. Sequencing was performed on unsorted PBMCs, taken 0.5 years after starting antiretroviral therapy. These receptors all stem from a man between 18 and 35 years old with HIV. Each CDR3 is given with its conserved first and last residue. D genes are given only for firm matches. Not every row has a clone size; where given, it reads once, few, many or a size class.

>NA|TRBJ1-1|TRBV14|NA
CASSPTQEAFF
TGTGCCAGCAGCCCGACTCAGGAAGCTTTCTTT
>NA|TRBJ1-2|TRBV9|NA
CASSVAGQVYGYTF
TGTGCCAGCAGCGTAGCGGGACAAGTCTATGGCTACACCTTC
>NA|TRBJ2-5|TRBV27|NA
CASSSPGLGGTQYF
TGTGCCAGCAGTTCTCCGGGCCTAGGAGGGACCCAGTACTTC
>NA|TRBJ1-4|TRBV7-9|NA
CASSSLDSPGEKLFF
TGTGCCAGCAGCTCATTAGACAGCCCAGGTGAAAAACTGTTTTTT
>NA|TRBJ1-3|TRBV10-3|once
CAISEGQSSGNTIYF
TGTGCCATCAGTGAGGGACAGAGCTCTGGAAACACCATATATTTT
>NA|TRBJ2-7|TRBV28|few
CASSFPLTGEGRNYEQYF
TGTGCCAGCAGTTTTCCACTTACAGGGGAGGGAAGAAACTACGAGCAGTACTTC
>NA|TRBJ1-2|TRBV6-5|NA
CASRTFNSYGYTF
TGTGCCAGCAGGACCTTTAACAGCTATGGCTACACCTTC
>NA|TRBJ1-1|TRBV28|NA
CASSLYGRGAFF
TGTGCCAGCAGTTTATACGGCCGGGGGGCTTTCTTT
>NA|TRBJ2-7|TRBV7-8|NA
CASSWGASGGYEQYF
TGTGCCAGCAGCTGGGGGGCTAGCGGAGGCTACGAGCAGTACTTC
>NA|TRBJ2-5|TRBV7-9|NA
CASSQNLGEETQYF
TGTGCCAGCAGTCAGAACCTAGGCGAAGAGACCCAGTACTTC